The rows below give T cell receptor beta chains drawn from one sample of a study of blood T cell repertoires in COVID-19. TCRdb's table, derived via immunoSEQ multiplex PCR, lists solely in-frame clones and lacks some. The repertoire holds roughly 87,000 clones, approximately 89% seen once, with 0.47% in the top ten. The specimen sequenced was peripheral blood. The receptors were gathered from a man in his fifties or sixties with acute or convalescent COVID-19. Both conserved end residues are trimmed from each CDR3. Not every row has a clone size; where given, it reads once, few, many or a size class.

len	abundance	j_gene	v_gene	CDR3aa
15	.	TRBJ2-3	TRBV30	AWGGQGAQRLADTQY
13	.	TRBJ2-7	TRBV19	ASSIPGTSHYEQY
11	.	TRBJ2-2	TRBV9	ASSVDWYGELF
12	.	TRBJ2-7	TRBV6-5	ASSATGVGYEQY
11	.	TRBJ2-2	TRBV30	AWSPGFTGELF
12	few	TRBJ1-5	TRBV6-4	ASSEGQGNQPQH
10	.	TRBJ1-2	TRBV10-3	AISARDYGYT
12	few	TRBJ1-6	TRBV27	ASRRTAYNSPLH
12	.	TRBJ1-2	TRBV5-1	ASSLHRDNHGYT
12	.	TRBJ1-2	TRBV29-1	SAVPGQGIYGYT
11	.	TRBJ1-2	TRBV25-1	ASSTDSNYGYT
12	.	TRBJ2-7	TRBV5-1	ASSLRGITYEQY
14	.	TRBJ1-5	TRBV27	ASNNQRGRGNQPQH
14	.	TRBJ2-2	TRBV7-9	ASSLAGQVTTGELF
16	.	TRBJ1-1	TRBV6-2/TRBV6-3	ASSYSGSWGERNTEAF
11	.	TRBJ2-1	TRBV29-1	STIAGGNNEQF
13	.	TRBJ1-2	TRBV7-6	ASKQGQGTSYGYT
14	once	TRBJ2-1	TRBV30	AWSQGLAGVGYEQF
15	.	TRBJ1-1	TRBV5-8	ASSTPHGVGSNTEAF
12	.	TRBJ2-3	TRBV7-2	ASSFRLAGDTQY
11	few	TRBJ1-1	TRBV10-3	AISGSQGTEAF
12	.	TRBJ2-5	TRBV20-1	SASNPSGIETQY
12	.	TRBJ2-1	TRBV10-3	AISEQGGKNEQF
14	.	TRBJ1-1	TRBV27	ASSPRRQGVNTEAF
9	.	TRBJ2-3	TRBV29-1	SVDAGTGWY